This paragraph reports one TCR beta chain. Its antigen is still unknown. A much larger clone is a single base away; this may be a read error. CDR1 and CDR2 from the germline V gene are SNHLY and FYNNEI. The CDR3 has 16 residues. V was cut by 2 bases and J by 5 bases, with 17 bases left in between. The sample belongs to a study of glioma-infiltrating T cells. Whole-study results and caveats: Gliomas, especially low-grade, showed above-expected tissue-blood divergence; non-neoplastic patients showed below. Very few CDR3 sequences were shared between tissue and blood.

TCR alpha and beta CDR3 regions were amplified from RNA using iRepertoire nested multiplex PCR. For one-step reverse transcription and amplification, about 90-450 ng of tissue mRNA or PBMC total RNA was used. TCRdb independently ran MiXCR on the multiplex PCR reads; one entry per CDR3 protein. The sample includes some 160,000 distinct CDR3 sequences, 43% of them seen just once. The clonotype originates from a human donor with low-grade glioma or glioblastoma, undergoing nonglioma brain surgery, or in good health (not recorded which). Sample: glioma tissue, nonneoplastic brain tissue, or PBMCs (not recorded which). The chain combines TRBV2 with TRBJ2-3, with a weak D call TRBD2 (6 bases). DNA of the CDR3: TGTGCCAGCAGTGAAAAGGTGACATCGGGAGAAGATACGCAGTATTTT. Protein: CASSEKVTSGEDTQYF.